Below are 5 T cell receptor beta chains sequenced from a single sample in a study of molecular identifiers for immune sequencing clone quantification. TCRdb redid the calling of the PCR reads with MiXCR, one entry per CDR3 protein. The table lists about 640,000 distinct CDR3 sequences, just under 20% of them singletons. Source material: naive CD8+ T cells from blood, with Jurkat cell RNA spiked in. The subset was: FACS-sorted CD8+CD4-CCR7+CD45RA+ naive T cells. Receptor source: a human donor in good health. Some libraries in this study had Jurkat cell RNA spiked in.

This clonotype was detected only once. A much more abundant neighbour one base away suggests this may be a read error. The chain is built from TRBV15 and TRBJ2-7; D might be TRBD1 (6 bases). The V gene's germline CDR1 is LNHNV and CDR2 YYDKDF (reference sequence). This CDR3 contains 19 residues. Trimming took 3 bases from V and 0 from J, leaving 24 bases between them. The CDR3 DNA sequence: TGTGCCACCAGCAGTGTGGGGACCCACTTAACAGGGTTCTCCTACGAGCAGTACTTC. It codes for CATSSVGTHLTGFSYEQYF.

This clonotype was counted ten times or more. The J gene is TRBJ2-5, the V gene TRBV13; no firm D call. Germline loops: CDR1 PRHDT, CDR2 FYEKMQ (reference sequence). Trimming pared 5 bases from V and 5 bases from J, leaving 21 bases between. The CDR3 consists of 16 residues. The CDR3: CASSARLEWKGETQYF. The CDR3, as DNA: TGTGCCAGCAGCGCCCGACTCGAGTGGAAGGGCGAGACCCAGTACTTC.

The table lists this clonotype with many counts. The rearrangement uses TRBV11-2 and TRBJ2-3; D perhaps matches TRBD2 (5 bases). The CDR3 length is 15 residues. V lost 7 bases, J lost 0 bases, and 14 bases lay in between. Germline-derived CDR1 and CDR2 are SGHAT and FQNNGV. DNA of the CDR3: TGTGCCAGCACCCAAGCGGTGGCTAGCACAGATACGCAGTATTTT. Protein sequence: CASTQAVASTDTQYF.

This clonotype was counted ten times or more. The CDR3 sequence is CASTETGGNQPQHF. DNA of the CDR3: TGTGCCAGTACCGAGACAGGGGGAAATCAGCCCCAGCATTTT. This rearrangement joins TRBV19 to TRBJ1-5; 9 bases agree with TRBD1. V dropped 7 bases and J dropped 4; count of bases not matched to a gene: 5. The length of the CDR3 is 14 residues. From germline, CDR1 is LNHDA and CDR2 SQIVND (reference sequence).

This clonotype occurred a few times. This chain connects TRBV6-2 or TRBV6-3 to TRBJ2-1, with TRBD1 matching over 9 bases. The V gene's germline CDR1 is MNHEY and CDR2 SVGEGT. The CDR3 is 13 residues long. V trimming: 1 base; J trimming: 15 bases; junction bases outside the gene matches: 7. This chain's CDR3 is CASSYFPGQGVFF. The CDR3 DNA reads TGTGCCAGCAGTTACTTCCCGGGACAGGGAGTGTTCTTC.